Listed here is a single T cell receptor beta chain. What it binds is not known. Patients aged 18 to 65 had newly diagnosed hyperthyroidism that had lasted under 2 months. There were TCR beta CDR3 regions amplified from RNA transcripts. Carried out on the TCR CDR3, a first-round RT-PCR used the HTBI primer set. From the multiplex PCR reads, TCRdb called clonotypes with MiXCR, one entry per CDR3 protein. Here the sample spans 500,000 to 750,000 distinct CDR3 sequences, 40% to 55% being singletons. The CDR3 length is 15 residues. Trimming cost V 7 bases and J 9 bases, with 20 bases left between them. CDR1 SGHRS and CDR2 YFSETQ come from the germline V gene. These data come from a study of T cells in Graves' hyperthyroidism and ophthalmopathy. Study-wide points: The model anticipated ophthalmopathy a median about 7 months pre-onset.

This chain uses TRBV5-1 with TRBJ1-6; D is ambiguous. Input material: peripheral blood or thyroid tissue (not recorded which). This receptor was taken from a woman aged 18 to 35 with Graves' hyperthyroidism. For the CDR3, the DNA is TGCGCCAGCTGGTTGGAGTCACATTCGGCTTCACCCCTCCACTTT. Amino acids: CASWLESHSASPLHF.